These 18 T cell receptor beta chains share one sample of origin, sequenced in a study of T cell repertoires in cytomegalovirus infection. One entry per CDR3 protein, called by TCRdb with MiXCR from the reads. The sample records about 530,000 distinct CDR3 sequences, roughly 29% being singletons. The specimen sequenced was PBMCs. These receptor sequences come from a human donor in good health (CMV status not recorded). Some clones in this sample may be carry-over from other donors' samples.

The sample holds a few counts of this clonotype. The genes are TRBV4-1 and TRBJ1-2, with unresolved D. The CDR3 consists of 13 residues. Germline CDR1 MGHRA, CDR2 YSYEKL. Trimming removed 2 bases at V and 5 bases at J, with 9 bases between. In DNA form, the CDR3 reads TGCGCCAGCAGCCAATTTTCCGGATATGGCTACACCTTC. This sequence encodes CASSQFSGYGYTF.

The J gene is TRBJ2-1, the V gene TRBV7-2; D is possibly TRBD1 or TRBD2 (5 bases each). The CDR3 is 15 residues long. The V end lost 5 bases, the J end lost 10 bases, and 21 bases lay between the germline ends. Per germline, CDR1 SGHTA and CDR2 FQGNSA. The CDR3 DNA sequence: TGTGCCAGCAGCCCGGGCCCAGGGACGAATAGGGAGCAGTTCTTC. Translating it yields CASSPGPGTNREQFF.

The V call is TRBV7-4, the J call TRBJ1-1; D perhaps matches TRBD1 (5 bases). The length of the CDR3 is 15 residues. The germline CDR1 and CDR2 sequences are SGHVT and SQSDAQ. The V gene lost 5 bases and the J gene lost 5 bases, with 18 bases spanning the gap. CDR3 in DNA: TGTGCCAGCAGCAGCAGTCGGGGGATTCCTACTGAAGCTTTCTTT. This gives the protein CASSSSRGIPTEAFF.

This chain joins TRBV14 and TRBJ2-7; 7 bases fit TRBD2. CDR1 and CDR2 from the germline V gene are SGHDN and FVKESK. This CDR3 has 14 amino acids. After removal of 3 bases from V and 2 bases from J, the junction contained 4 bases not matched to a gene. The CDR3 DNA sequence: TGTGCCAGCAGCCAGCGGGACTACACCTACGAGCAGTACTTC. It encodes CASSQRDYTYEQYF.

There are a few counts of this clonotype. CDR3 nucleotide sequence: TGTGCCAGCAGCTTAGCGACCTACTCCTACAATGAGCAGTTCTTC. Translating gives CASSLATYSYNEQFF. This chain uses TRBV7-2 with TRBJ2-1, with unresolved D. The V gene's germline CDR1 is SGHTA and CDR2 FQGNSA. The V and J ends lost 0 bases and 0 bases respectively, with 6 bases between them. This CDR3 has 15 amino acids.

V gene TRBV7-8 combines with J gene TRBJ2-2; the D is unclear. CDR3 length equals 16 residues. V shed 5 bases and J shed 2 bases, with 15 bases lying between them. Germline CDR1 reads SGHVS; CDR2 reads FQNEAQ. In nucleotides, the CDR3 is TGTGCCAGCAGCACGCACCGGAAGGGTAACACCGGGGAGCTGTTTTTT. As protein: CASSTHRKGNTGELFF.

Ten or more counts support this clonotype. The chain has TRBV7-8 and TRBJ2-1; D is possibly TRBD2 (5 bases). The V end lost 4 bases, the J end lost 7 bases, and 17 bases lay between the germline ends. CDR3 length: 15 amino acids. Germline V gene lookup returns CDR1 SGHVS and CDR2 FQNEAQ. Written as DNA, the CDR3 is TGTGCCAGCAGCTCAACCGGAAAACTAGAAAATGAGCAGTTCTTC. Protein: CASSSTGKLENEQFF.

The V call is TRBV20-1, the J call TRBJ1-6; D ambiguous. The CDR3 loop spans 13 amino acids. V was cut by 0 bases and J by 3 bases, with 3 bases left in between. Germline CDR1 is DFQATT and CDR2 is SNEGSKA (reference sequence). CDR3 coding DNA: TGCAGTGCTAGAGAGGACTATAATTCACCCCTCCACTTT. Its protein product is CSAREDYNSPLHF.

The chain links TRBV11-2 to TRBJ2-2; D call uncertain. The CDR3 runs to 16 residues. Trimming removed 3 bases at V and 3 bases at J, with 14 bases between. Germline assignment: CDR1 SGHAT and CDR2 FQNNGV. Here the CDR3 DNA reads TGTGCCAGCAGCTTTTTAATCGGACGCGACACCGGGGAGCTGTTTTTT. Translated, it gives CASSFLIGRDTGELFF.

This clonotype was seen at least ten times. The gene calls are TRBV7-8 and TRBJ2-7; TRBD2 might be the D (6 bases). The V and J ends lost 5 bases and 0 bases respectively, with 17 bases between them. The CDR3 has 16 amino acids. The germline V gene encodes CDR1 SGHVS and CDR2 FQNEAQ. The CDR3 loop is CASSLTGGLTSYEQYF. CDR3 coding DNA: TGTGCCAGCAGCCTGACCGGGGGACTCACCTCCTACGAGCAGTACTTC.

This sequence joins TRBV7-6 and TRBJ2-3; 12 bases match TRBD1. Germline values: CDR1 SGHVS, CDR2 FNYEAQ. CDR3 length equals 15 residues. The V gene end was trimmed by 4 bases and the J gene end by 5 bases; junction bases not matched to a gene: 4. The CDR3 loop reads CASSSGQGAVDTQYF. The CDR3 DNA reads TGTGCCAGCAGCTCGGGACAGGGGGCGGTAGATACGCAGTATTTT.

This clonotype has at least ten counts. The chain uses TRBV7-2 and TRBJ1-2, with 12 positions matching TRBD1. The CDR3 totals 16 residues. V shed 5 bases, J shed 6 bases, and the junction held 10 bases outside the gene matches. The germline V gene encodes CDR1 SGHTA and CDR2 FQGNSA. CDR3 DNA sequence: TGTGCCAGCAGCGTCAACCGGGACAGGGGGCGGGATGGCTACACCTTC. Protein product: CASSVNRDRGRDGYTF.

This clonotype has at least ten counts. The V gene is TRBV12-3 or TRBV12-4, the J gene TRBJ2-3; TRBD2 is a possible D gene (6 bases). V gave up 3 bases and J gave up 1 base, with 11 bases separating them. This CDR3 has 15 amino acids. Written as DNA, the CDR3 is TGTGCCAGCAGTTTGGGGGGACCCCGCACAGATACGCAGTATTTT. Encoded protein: CASSLGGPRTDTQYF.

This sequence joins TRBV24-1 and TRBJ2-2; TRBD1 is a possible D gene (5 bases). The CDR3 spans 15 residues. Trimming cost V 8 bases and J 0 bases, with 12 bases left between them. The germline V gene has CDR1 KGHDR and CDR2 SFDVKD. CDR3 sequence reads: CATNGAQSNTGELFF. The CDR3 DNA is TGTGCCACCAATGGGGCACAATCGAACACCGGGGAGCTGTTTTTT.

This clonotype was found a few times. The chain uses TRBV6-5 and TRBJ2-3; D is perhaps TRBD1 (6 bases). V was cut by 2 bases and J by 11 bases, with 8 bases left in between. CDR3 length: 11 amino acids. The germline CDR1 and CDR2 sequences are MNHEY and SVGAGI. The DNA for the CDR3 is TGTGCCAGCAGTTACGTGGGACAGCAGTATTTT. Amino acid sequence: CASSYVGQQYF.

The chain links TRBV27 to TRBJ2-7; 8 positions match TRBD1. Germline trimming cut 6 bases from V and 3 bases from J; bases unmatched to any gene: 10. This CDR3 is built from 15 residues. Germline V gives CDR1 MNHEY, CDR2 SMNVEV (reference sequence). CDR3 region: CASRIRQGIVYEQYF. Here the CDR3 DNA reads TGTGCCAGCAGAATAAGACAGGGGATAGTCTACGAGCAGTACTTC.

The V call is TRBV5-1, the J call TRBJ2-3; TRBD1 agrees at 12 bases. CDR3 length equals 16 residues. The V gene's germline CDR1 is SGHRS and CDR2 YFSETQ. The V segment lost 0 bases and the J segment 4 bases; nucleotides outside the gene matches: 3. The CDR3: CASSLEGQGAPDTQYF. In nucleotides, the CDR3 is TGCGCCAGCAGCTTGGAGGGACAGGGGGCCCCAGATACGCAGTATTTT. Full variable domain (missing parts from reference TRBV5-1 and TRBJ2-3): KAGVTQTPRYLIKTRGQQVTLSCSPISGHRSVSWYQQTPGQGLQFLFEYFSETQRNKGNFPGRFSGRQFSNSRSEMNVSTLELGDSALYLCASSLEGQGAPDTQYFGPGTRLTVL.

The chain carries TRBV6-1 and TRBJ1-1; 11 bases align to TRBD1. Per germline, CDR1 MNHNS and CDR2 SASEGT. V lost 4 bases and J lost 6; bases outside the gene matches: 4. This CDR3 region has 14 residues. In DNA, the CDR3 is TGTGCCAGCAGTGGGACAGGGGGCCCCTCTGAAGCTTTCTTT. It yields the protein CASSGTGGPSEAFF.